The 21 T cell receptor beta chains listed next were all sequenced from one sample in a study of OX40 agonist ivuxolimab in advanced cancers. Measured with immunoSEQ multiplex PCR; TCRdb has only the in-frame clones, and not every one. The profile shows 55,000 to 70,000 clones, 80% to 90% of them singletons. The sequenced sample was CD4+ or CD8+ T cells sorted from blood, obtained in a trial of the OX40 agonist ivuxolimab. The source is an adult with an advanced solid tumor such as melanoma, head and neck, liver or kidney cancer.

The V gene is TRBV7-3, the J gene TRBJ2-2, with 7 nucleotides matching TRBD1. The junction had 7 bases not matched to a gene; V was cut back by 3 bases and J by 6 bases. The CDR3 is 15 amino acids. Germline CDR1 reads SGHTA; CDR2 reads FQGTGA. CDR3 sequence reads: CASSFEGARAGELFF. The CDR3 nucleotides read TGTGCCAGCAGCTTTGAGGGGGCTCGGGCCGGGGAGCTGTTTTTT.

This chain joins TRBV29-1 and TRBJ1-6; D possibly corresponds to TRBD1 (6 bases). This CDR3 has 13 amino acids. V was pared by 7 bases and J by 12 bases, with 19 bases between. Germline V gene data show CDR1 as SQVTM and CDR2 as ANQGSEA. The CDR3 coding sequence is TGCAGCGCTGGACAGACACCTGGGGAACCCCTCCACTTT. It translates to CSAGQTPGEPLHF.

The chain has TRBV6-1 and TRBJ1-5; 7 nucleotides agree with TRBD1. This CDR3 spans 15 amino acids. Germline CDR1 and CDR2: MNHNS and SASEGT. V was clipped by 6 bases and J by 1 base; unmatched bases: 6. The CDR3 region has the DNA TGTGCCAGCAGCGTAGGGACAGTGAGCAATCAGCCCCAGCATTTT. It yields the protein CASSVGTVSNQPQHF.

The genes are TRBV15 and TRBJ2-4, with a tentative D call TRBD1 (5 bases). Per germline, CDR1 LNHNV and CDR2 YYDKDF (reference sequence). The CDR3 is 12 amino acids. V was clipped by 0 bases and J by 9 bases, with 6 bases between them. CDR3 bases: TGTGCCACCAGCAGAGAAACAGGCATTCAGTACTTC. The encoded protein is CATSRETGIQYF.

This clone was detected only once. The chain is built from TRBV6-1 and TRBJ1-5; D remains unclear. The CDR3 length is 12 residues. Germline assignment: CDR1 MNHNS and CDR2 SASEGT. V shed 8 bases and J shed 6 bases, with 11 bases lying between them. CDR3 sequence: CASAKEVQPQHF. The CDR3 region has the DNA TGTGCCAGCGCAAAAGAGGTTCAGCCCCAGCATTTT.

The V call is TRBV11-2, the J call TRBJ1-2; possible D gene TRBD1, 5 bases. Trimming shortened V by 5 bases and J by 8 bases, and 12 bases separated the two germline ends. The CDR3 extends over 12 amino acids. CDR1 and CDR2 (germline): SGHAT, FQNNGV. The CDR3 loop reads CASSAREYGYTF. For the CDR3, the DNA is TGTGCCAGCAGCGCCAGGGAATACGGCTACACCTTC.

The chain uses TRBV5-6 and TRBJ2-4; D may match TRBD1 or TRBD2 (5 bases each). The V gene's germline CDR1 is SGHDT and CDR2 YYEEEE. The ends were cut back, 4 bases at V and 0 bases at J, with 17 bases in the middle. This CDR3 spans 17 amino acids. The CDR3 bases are TGTGCCAGCAGCGTGACCCAGGGCGGGCTAGCCAAAAACATTCAGTACTTC. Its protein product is CASSVTQGGLAKNIQYF. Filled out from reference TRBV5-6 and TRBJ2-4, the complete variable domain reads DAGVTQSPTHLIKTRGQQVTLRCSPKSGHDTVSWYQQALGQGPQFIFQYYEEEERQRGNFPDRFSGHQFPNYSSELNVNALLLGDSALYLCASSVTQGGLAKNIQYFGAGTRLSVL.

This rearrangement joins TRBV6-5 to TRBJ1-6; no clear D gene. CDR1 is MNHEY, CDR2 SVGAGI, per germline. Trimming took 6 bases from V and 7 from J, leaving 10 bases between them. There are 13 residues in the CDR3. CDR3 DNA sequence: TGTGCCAGCAGCTTACACGAAAATTCACCCCTCCACTTT. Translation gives CASSLHENSPLHF.

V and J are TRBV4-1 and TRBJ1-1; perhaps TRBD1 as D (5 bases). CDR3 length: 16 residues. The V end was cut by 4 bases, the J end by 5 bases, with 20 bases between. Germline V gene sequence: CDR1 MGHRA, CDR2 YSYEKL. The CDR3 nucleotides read TGCGCCAGCAGCCCGGGGGACCGCGGTATTGGAACTGAAGCTTTCTTT. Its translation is CASSPGDRGIGTEAFF.

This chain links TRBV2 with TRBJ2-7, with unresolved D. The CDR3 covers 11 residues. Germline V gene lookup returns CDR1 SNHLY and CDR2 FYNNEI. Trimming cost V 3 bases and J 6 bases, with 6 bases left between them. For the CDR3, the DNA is TGTGCCAGCAGTGACTGGCGCGAGCAGTACTTC. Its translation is CASSDWREQYF.

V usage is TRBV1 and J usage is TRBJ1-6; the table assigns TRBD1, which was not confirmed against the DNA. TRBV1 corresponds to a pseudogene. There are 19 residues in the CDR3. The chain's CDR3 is CTSSQPGQGIGSYNSPLHF. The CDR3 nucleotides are TGCACCAGCAGCCAGCCGGGACAGGGAATCGGCTCCTATAATTCACCCCTCCACTTT.

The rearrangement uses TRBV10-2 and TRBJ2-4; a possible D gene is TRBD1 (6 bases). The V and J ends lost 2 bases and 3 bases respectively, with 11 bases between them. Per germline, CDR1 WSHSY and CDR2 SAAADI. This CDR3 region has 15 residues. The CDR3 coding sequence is TGCGCCAGCAGTGAGCCAGGGGCGGACAAAAACATTCAGTACTTC. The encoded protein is CASSEPGADKNIQYF.

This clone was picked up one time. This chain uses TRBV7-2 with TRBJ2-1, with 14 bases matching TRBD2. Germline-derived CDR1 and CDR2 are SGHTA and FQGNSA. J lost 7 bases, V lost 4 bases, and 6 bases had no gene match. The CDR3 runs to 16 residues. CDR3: CASSSWTSGGTNEQFF. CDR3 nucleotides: TGTGCCAGCAGCTCGTGGACTAGCGGGGGGACAAATGAGCAGTTCTTC.

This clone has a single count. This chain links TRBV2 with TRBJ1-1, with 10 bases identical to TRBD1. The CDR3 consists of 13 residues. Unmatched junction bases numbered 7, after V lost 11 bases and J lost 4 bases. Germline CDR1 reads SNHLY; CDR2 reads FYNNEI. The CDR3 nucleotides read TGTGCCTGTCAGACAGGGGGCGTCACTGAAGCTTTCTTT. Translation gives CACQTGGVTEAFF. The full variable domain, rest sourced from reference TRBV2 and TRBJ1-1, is EPEVTQTPSHQVTQMGQEVILRCVPISNHLYFYWYRQILGQKVEFLVSFYNNEISEKSEIFDDQFSVERPDGSNFTLKIRSTKLEDSAMYFCACQTGGVTEAFFGQGTRLTVV.

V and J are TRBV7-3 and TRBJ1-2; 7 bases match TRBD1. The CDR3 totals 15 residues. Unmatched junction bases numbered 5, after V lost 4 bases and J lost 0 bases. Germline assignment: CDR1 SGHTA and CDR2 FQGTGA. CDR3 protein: CASSSGTDPNYGYTF. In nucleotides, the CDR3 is TGTGCCAGCAGCTCCGGGACAGACCCTAACTATGGCTACACCTTC.

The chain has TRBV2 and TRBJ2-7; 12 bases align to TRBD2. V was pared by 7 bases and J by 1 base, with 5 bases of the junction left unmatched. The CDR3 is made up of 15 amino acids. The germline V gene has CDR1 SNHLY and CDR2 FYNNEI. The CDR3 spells CASTPGLAGSYEQYF. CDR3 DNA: TGTGCCAGCACCCCTGGACTAGCGGGGTCCTACGAGCAGTACTTC.

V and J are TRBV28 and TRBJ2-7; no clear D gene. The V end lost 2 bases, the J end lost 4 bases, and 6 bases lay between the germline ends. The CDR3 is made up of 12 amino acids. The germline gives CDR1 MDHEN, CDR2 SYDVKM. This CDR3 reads CASSLAHYEQYF. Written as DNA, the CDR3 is TGTGCCAGCAGTTTAGCACATTACGAGCAGTACTTC.

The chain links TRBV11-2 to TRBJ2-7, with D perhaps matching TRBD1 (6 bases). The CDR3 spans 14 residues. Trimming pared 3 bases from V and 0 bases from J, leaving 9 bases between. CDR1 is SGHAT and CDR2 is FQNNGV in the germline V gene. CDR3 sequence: CASSFSGDSYEQYF. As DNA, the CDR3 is TGTGCCAGCAGCTTCTCAGGGGACTCCTACGAGCAGTACTTC. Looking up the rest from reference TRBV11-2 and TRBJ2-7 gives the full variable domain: EAGVAQSPRYKIIEKRQSVAFWCNPISGHATLYWYQQILGQGPKLLIQFQNNGVVDDSQLPKDRFSAERLKGVDSTLKIQPAKLEDSAVYLCASSFSGDSYEQYFGPGTRLTVT.

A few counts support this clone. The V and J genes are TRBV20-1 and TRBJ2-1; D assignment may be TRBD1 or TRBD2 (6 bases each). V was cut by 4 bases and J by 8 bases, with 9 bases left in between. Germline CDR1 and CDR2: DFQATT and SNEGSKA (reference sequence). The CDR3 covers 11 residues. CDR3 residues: CSANREDEQFF. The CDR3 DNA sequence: TGCAGTGCTAACAGGGAGGATGAGCAGTTCTTC.

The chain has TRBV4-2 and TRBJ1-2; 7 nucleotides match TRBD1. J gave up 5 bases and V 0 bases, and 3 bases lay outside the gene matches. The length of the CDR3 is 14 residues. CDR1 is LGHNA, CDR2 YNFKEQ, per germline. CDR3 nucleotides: TGTGCCAGCAGCCAAGAACAGGGGAGATATGGCTACACCTTC. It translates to CASSQEQGRYGYTF.

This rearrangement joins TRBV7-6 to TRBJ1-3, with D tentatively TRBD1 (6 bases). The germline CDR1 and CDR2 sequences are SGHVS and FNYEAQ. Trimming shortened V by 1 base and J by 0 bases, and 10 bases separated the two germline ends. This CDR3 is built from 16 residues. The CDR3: CASSLEGHYSGNTIYF. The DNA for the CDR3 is TGTGCCAGCAGCTTAGAGGGACACTACTCTGGAAACACCATATATTTT.